The source of this T cell receptor (beta chain) is a study of metastatic and nonmetastatic thyroid tumors. Through MiXCR, TCRdb re-clonotyped the PCR reads. The table records approximately 34,000 clones, 15% to 20% of them present only once. In its sample, this clone was seen a few times. No patient received treatment before thyroid surgery. Trimming removed 6 bases from V and 4 bases from J, with 15 bases in between. The germline CDR1 and CDR2 sequences are MNHNS and SASEGT. The CDR3 sequence is 14 residues long. The chain employs TRBV6-1 and TRBJ1-2; possible D gene TRBD1, 5 bases. Sequenced material: blood. This sequence originates from a female donor with papillary thyroid cancer or a benign thyroid nodule (not recorded which). Some clones in this sample may be carry-over from other donors' samples. The CDR3 loop reads CASRTTKGPYGYTF. The CDR3 nucleotides read TGTGCCAGCAGAACAACGAAGGGGCCCTATGGCTACACCTTC.